The source of this T cell receptor beta chain is a study of cytomegalovirus exposure and HLA in healthy donors. Findings and limits, study-wide: The study reported that TCR beta sequences accurately predicted HLA-A and HLA-B alleles in most subjects.

Germline V gene data show CDR1 as PRHDT and CDR2 as FYEKMQ (reference sequence). CDR3 size: 12 residues. V lost 4 bases and J 4 bases, leaving 8 bases between the germline ends. Every donor was a healthy person donating bone marrow. On this clone itself: What it binds is not known.

The PCR had 60 Vbeta and 13 Jbeta primers. Authors' analysis steps: Per a later analysis, the number of unique TCR beta chains was about 78 million, of which 9 million to 12 million were shared. Assay: immunoSEQ multiplex PCR; the TCRdb copy retains only in-frame clones and omits some. The V and J calls and the clone size are those of that table, but D and trimming were determined from the DNA. The sample carries 150,000 to 200,000 clones, roughly 79% recorded once. The clonotype was recovered from a woman between 40 and 50 years old in good health and CMV-seronegative. The sample taken for sequencing was PBMCs. The chain joins TRBV13 to TRBJ2-7, with a weak D call TRBD1 (6 bases). The CDR3 sequence: CASSSQGYEQYF. The DNA for the CDR3 is TGTGCCAGCAGCTCTCAGGGGTACGAGCAGTACTTC.